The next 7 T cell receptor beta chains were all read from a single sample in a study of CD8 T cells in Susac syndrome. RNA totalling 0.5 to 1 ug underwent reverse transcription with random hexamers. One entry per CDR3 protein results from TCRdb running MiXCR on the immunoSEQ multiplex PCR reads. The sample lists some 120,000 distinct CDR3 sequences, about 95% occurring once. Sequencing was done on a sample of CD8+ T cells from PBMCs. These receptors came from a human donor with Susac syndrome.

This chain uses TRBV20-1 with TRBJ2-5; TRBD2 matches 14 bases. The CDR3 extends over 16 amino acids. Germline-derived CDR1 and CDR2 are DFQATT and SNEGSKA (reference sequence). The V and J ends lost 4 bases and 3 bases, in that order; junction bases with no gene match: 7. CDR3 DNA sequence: TGCAGTGCTACCGGGACTAGCGGGAGCCGGGAAGAGACCCAGTACTTC. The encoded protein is CSATGTSGSREETQYF.

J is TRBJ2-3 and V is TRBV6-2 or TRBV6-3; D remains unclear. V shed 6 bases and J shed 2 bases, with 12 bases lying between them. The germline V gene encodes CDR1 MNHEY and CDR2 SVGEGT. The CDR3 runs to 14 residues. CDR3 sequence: CASSLPATTDTQYF. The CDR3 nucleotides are TGTGCCAGCAGCCTGCCGGCAACCACAGATACGCAGTATTTT.

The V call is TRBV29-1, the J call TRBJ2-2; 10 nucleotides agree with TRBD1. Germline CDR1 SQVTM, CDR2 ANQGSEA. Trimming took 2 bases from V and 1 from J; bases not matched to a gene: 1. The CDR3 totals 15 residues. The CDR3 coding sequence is TGCAGCGTTGAACGGGACAGGGGGAACACCGGGGAGCTGTTTTTT. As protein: CSVERDRGNTGELFF.

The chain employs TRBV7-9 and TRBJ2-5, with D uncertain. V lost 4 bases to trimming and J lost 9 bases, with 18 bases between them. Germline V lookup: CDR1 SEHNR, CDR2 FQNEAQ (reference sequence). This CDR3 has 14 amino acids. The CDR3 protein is CASSSGRAPVAQYF. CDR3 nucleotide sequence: TGTGCCAGCAGCTCGGGTAGGGCCCCCGTGGCCCAGTACTTC.

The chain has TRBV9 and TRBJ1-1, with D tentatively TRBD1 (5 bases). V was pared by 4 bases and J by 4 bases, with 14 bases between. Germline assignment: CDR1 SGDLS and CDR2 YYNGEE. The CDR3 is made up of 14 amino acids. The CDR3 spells CASSPTSGGTEAFF. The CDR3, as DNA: TGTGCCAGCAGCCCCACGTCCGGGGGCACTGAAGCTTTCTTT. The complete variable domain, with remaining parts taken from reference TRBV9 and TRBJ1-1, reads DSGVTQTPKHLITATGQRVTLRCSPRSGDLSVYWYQQSLDQGLQFLIQYYNGEERAKGNILERFSAQQFPDLHSELNLSSLELGDSALYFCASSPTSGGTEAFFGQGTRLTVV.

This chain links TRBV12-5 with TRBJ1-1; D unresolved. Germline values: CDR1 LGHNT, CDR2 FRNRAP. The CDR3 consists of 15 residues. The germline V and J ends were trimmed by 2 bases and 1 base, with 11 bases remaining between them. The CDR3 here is CASGLITRGNTEAFF. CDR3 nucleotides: TGTGCTAGTGGTTTGATAACGCGAGGGAACACTGAAGCTTTCTTT.

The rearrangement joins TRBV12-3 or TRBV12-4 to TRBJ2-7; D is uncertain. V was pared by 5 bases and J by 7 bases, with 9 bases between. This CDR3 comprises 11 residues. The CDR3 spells CASSLEEEQYF. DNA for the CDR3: TGTGCCAGCAGTCTAGAGGAGGAGCAGTACTTC.